Here is one TCR beta chain with its context. The same CDR3 can be traced to other DNA sequences in this sample. Trimming stripped 1 base from V and 3 bases from J, with 7 bases between. CDR3 size: 13 residues. The germline V gene has CDR1 MNHNS and CDR2 SASEGT. Primers: 60 Vbeta forward and 13 Jbeta reverse. The repertoire was sequenced with immunoSEQ multiplex PCR; TCRdb's copy has only in-frame clones and lacks some. The sample yields about 69,000 clones, 65% to 75% seen once. This entry comes from a study of cytomegalovirus exposure and HLA in healthy donors. This sequence was found in a woman aged 55-70 years in good health and CMV-seropositive. Sequencing was done on a sample of PBMCs. This rearrangement joins TRBV6-1 to TRBJ2-7; D is uncertain. The CDR3 DNA is TGTGCCAGCAGTGAAGGCAGAAACTACGAGCAGTACTTC. Protein: CASSEGRNYEQYF.